The clone carrying this T cell receptor (beta chain) came up many times. The target antigen is unknown. All unsorted peripheral T cells were captured because whole blood was used without fractionation. RNA came from under 3 ml of peripheral blood. These data belong to a study of HIV-infected patients and healthy controls. The CDR3 extends over 12 amino acids. V lost 2 bases, J lost 15 bases, and 17 bases lay in between. The germline V gene encodes CDR1 GTSNPN and CDR2 SVGIG (reference sequence). 500 ng RNA was reverse transcribed with alpha and beta constant-region primers. Each of the alpha and beta chains got its own library through chain-specific third strand synthesis with indices. TCRdb redid the calling of the 5' RACE reads with MiXCR, one entry per CDR3 protein. The sample carries roughly 10,000 distinct CDR3 sequences, approximately 8% recorded once. Findings and caveats of the study: Study cohorts differed slightly in age and sex, but this did not explain diversity differences. Significantly higher mean Gini indices appeared in HIV-infected repertoires, possibly reflecting oligoclonality.

The sequencing input was blood. This TCR was recovered from an adult in good health. The chain combines TRBV30 with TRBJ2-1; D might be TRBD2 (6 bases). CDR3 DNA: TGTGCCTGGAGTCCGGGACTGACGCACACGTTCTTC. Residues: CAWSPGLTHTFF.